These T cell receptor beta chains were read from a single sample in a study of blood T cell repertoires in COVID-19. Some clones are missing from TCRdb's copy, which holds only in-frame ones; the method was immunoSEQ multiplex PCR. The data show under 130,000 clones, roughly nine tenths seen once. Sequences were obtained from peripheral blood. The receptor source for this set is a woman of 80 years or more in a cohort sampled during active COVID-19. The CDR3 runs from the conserved cysteine through the conserved F or W. D genes are given only for firm matches. Size values are once, few and many counts, or a class for expanded clones, and some rows have none.

TRBV2,TRBD1,TRBJ2-7,-,CASSPGTTGSGEQYF,TGTGCCAGCAGCCCCGGGACGACAGGGTCCGGCGAGCAGTACTTC
TRBV7-2,TRBD2,TRBJ2-1,-,CASSLYAAGANNEQFF,TGTGCCAGCAGCTTATACGCAGCGGGGGCCAACAATGAGCAGTTCTTC
TRBV5-4,TRBD1,TRBJ2-5,-,CASSSGQGVQETQYF,TGTGCCAGCAGCTCCGGGCAGGGGGTACAAGAGACCCAGTACTTC
TRBV5-1,-,TRBJ2-7,-,CASSLGTAPLYEQYF,TGCGCCAGCAGCTTGGGGACAGCTCCCCTCTACGAGCAGTACTTC
TRBV7-2,-,TRBJ2-5,-,CASSLARTAQETQYF,TGTGCCAGCAGCTTAGCTCGGACAGCCCAAGAGACCCAGTACTTC
TRBV5-4,TRBD2,TRBJ2-5,-,CASSLAGAGGRGTQYF,TGTGCCAGCAGCTTGGCCGGAGCGGGGGGGCGGGGGACCCAGTACTTC
TRBV28,-,TRBJ2-7,once,CANVSREQGRKQYF,TGTGCCAACGTGAGTCGGGAACAGGGAAGGAAGCAGTACTTC
TRBV30,-,TRBJ1-2,-,CAWSAGRGGYTF,TGTGCCTGGAGTGCTGGGAGAGGTGGCTACACCTTC
TRBV5-1,TRBD2,TRBJ2-7,-,CASSLGSGRSEQYF,TGCGCCAGCAGCTTGGGCAGCGGGAGATCCGAGCAGTACTTC
TRBV6-5,-,TRBJ1-5,-,CASSSTSQGDNQPQHF,TGTGCCAGCAGTTCCACCTCACAGGGTGACAATCAGCCCCAGCATTTT
TRBV18,-,TRBJ1-5,-,CASSPSTDQPQHF,TGTGCCAGCTCACCAAGTACGGATCAGCCCCAGCATTTT
TRBV28,TRBD1,TRBJ2-7,once,CASSRDSQSSYEQYF,TGTGCCAGCAGTCGGGACAGCCAGTCTTCCTACGAGCAGTACTTC
TRBV14,-,TRBJ2-3,-,CASSRAPPSTQYF,TGTGCCAGCAGCCGCGCACCACCGTCGACGCAGTATTTT
TRBV7-3,TRBD1,TRBJ1-2,-,CASSSRQGGGYTF,TGTGCCAGCAGCTCAAGACAGGGGGGAGGCTACACCTTC
TRBV6-1,-,TRBJ1-1,-,CASSAPSGGVNTEAFF,TGTGCCAGCAGTGCACCGTCGGGGGGCGTTAACACTGAAGCTTTCTTT
TRBV7-9,TRBD1,TRBJ1-4,-,CASSQGAANEKLFF,TGTGCCAGCAGCCAGGGGGCCGCCAATGAAAAACTGTTTTTT
TRBV3-1/TRBV3-2,TRBD2,TRBJ2-2,-,CASSRPLRTSGNTGELFF,TGTGCCAGCAGCCGGCCCCTTCGGACTAGCGGAAACACCGGGGAGCTGTTTTTT
TRBV29-1,TRBD2,TRBJ2-5,-,CSVGGGIQETQYF,TGCAGCGTTGGCGGGGGGATCCAAGAGACCCAGTACTTC
TRBV4-1,TRBD2,TRBJ2-1,-,CASSQGGGSYNEQFF,TGCGCCAGCAGCCAAGGGGGGGGCTCCTACAATGAGCAGTTCTTC
TRBV6-6,-,TRBJ1-1,-,CASNRQNTEAFF,TGTGCCAGCAATCGACAGAACACTGAAGCTTTCTTT
TRBV5-4,-,TRBJ2-7,-,CASSLEGHRLSYEQYF,TGTGCCAGCAGCTTGGAAGGCCACAGACTATCCTACGAGCAGTACTTC
TRBV5-4,-,TRBJ2-7,-,CASSLAGSYEQYF,TGTGCCAGCAGCTTGGCCGGTTCGTACGAGCAGTACTTC
TRBV5-4,TRBD2,TRBJ2-3,-,CASSLVGLAGQDTQYF,TGTGCCAGCAGCTTGGTTGGATTAGCGGGCCAAGATACGCAGTATTTT
TRBV2,-,TRBJ2-5,-,CASSFAEETQYF,TGTGCCAGCAGTTTTGCGGAAGAGACCCAGTACTTC
TRBV3-1/TRBV3-2,TRBD1,TRBJ2-3,-,CASSLAGTGGSGATDTQYF,TGTGCCAGCAGCCTGGCGGGGACAGGGGGTTCGGGAGCCACAGATACGCAGTATTTT
TRBV5-1,-,TRBJ2-5,-,CASSGGTLQETQYF,TGCGCCAGCAGCGGGGGGACTCTTCAAGAGACCCAGTACTTC
TRBV7-9,-,TRBJ2-7,-,CASSLAGAYEQYF,TGTGCCAGCAGCTTAGCCGGGGCCTACGAGCAGTACTTC
TRBV5-1,TRBD2,TRBJ2-1,-,CASSLAASGVGNEQFF,TGCGCCAGCAGCTTGGCCGCTAGCGGGGTAGGGAATGAGCAGTTCTTC
TRBV5-4,TRBD1,TRBJ1-3,-,CASSLDPTGSGNTIYF,TGTGCCAGCAGCTTGGATCCGACAGGGTCTGGAAACACCATATATTTT
TRBV30,TRBD1,TRBJ2-2,-,CAWRPQGAVAGELFF,TGTGCCTGGAGACCACAGGGGGCGGTGGCCGGGGAGCTGTTTTTT
TRBV19,TRBD1,TRBJ1-5,-,CASSTGTADSNQPQHF,TGTGCCAGTAGTACCGGGACAGCTGATAGCAATCAGCCCCAGCATTTT
TRBV7-9,-,TRBJ1-6,-,CASTLQGHSYNSPLHF,TGTGCCAGCACCTTACAGGGACATAGCTATAATTCACCCCTCCACTTT
TRBV3-1/TRBV3-2,TRBD2,TRBJ2-2,-,CASSQGTSGYTGELFF,TGTGCCAGCAGCCAGGGGACTAGCGGTTACACCGGGGAGCTGTTTTTT
TRBV6-5,TRBD1,TRBJ2-7,-,CASRERTGGIYEQYF,TGTGCCAGCAGAGAGAGGACAGGGGGTATCTACGAGCAGTACTTC
TRBV15,-,TRBJ1-5,-,CATRSSFANTAIF,TGTGCCACCAGAAGCTCCTTTGCCAATACTGCTATTTTT
TRBV3-1/TRBV3-2,TRBD2,TRBJ2-2,-,CATSSTSGNTGELFF,TGTGCCACCTCCTCGACTAGCGGTAACACCGGGGAGCTGTTTTTT
TRBV5-6,-,TRBJ2-2,-,CASSLAQGGPGELFF,TGTGCCAGCAGCTTGGCTCAGGGGGGACCCGGGGAGCTGTTTTTT
TRBV14,-,TRBJ1-1,-,CASRGSSSGRNTEAFF,TGTGCCAGCAGAGGATCCTCTTCAGGAAGGAACACTGAAGCTTTCTTT
TRBV24-1,TRBD1,TRBJ1-4,-,CATSDGTDFNEKLFF,TGTGCCACCAGTGATGGGACAGATTTTAATGAAAAACTGTTTTTT
TRBV4-2,TRBD2,TRBJ2-1,-,CASSRRLAGGEDEQFF,TGTGCCAGCAGCCGCAGACTAGCGGGGGGAGAGGATGAGCAGTTCTTC
TRBV27,TRBD1,TRBJ2-7,-,CASSLFLGTGWDEQYF,TGTGCCAGCAGTTTATTCCTCGGGACAGGGTGGGACGAGCAGTACTTC
TRBV4-1,-,TRBJ2-3,-,CASSRQGTDTQYF,TGCGCCAGCAGCCGGCAGGGCACAGATACGCAGTATTTT
TRBV7-9,TRBD2,TRBJ2-7,-,CASSLAGLRREDHEQYF,TGTGCCAGCAGCTTAGCTGGGTTAAGACGGGAGGACCACGAGCAGTACTTC
TRBV5-5,-,TRBJ2-7,-,CASSLWGRSDEQYF,TGTGCCAGCAGCTTATGGGGGCGAAGCGACGAGCAGTACTTC
TRBV27,-,TRBJ1-5,-,CASSDPGGWVQPQHF,TGTGCCAGCAGTGACCCCGGGGGGTGGGTTCAGCCCCAGCATTTT
TRBV15,-,TRBJ2-2,-,CATSRALNTGELFF,TGTGCCACCAGCAGAGCCCTAAACACCGGGGAGCTGTTTTTT
TRBV5-1,-,TRBJ1-2,once,CASSLEGEWGYTF,TGCGCCAGCAGCTTGGAGGGGGAGTGGGGCTACACCTTC
TRBV9,-,TRBJ1-1,-,CASSVDSGRENTEAFF,TGTGCCAGCAGCGTAGATAGTGGCAGGGAGAACACTGAAGCTTTCTTT
TRBV7-6,TRBD1,TRBJ2-7,few,CASSHNSGGAGGEQYF,TGTGCCAGCAGCCACAATTCAGGGGGCGCTGGTGGCGAGCAGTACTTC
TRBV24-1,TRBD1,TRBJ1-2,-,CATSDHPDRGLGYTF,TGTGCCACCAGTGATCACCCGGACAGGGGGCTTGGCTACACCTTC
TRBV19,TRBD1,TRBJ2-1,-,CASSAYRGPYNEQFF,TGTGCCAGTAGTGCGTACAGGGGACCCTACAATGAGCAGTTCTTC
TRBV5-1,TRBD2,TRBJ2-7,-,CASSIIREAPYEQYF,TGCGCCAGCTCGATAATCCGGGAGGCCCCCTACGAGCAGTACTTC
TRBV7-3,TRBD2,TRBJ2-5,-,CASSPNGLAYQETQYF,TGTGCCAGCAGCCCCAATGGACTAGCGTACCAAGAGACCCAGTACTTC
TRBV9,-,TRBJ1-5,once,CASSAHGGGRNQPQHF,TGTGCCAGCAGCGCACACGGCGGGGGCCGCAATCAGCCCCAGCATTTT
TRBV4-1,-,TRBJ2-7,once,CASSQDQPGLSYEQYF,TGCGCCAGCAGCCAAGATCAACCGGGACTTTCCTACGAGCAGTACTTC
TRBV10-2,-,TRBJ1-4,-,CASKQDMFEKLFF,TGCGCCAGCAAACAAGACATGTTTGAAAAACTGTTTTTT
TRBV21-1,-,TRBJ2-5,-,CASSKGTGCYQETQYF,TGTGCCAGCAGCAAAGGGACAGGATGCTACCAAGAGACCCAGTACTTC
TRBV6-5,-,TRBJ2-2,once,CASTDTGRGAGELFF,TGTGCCAGCACGGACACAGGGAGAGGGGCCGGGGAGCTGTTTTTT
TRBV5-6,-,TRBJ2-7,-,CASSLFSGVEQYF,TGTGCCAGCAGCTTGTTTTCCGGGGTAGAGCAGTACTTC